The present T cell receptor beta chain was sequenced within a study of blood T cells in healthy people across ages. V was trimmed by 2 bases and J by 11 bases, leaving 24 bases between them. The germline V gene encodes CDR1 SGHVS and CDR2 FNYEAQ. CDR3 length: 16 amino acids. A second PCR, run for about 7 to 11 cycles, used a sample-barcoded 5' primer plus a J-beta primer mix. TCRdb fed the 5' RACE reads into MiXCR, producing one record per CDR3 protein. The sample lists around 580,000 distinct CDR3 sequences, under 55% occurring once. The receptor was isolated from a man older than 75 in good health. The chain employs TRBV7-6 and TRBJ2-5; D tentatively reads TRBD1 or TRBD2 (5 bases each). Sequencing was carried out using blood. CDR3 bases: TGTGCCAGCAGCTTACCCGTGCTAGCTCGGGGCGATGAGCAGTACTTC. Protein: CASSLPVLARGDEQYF.